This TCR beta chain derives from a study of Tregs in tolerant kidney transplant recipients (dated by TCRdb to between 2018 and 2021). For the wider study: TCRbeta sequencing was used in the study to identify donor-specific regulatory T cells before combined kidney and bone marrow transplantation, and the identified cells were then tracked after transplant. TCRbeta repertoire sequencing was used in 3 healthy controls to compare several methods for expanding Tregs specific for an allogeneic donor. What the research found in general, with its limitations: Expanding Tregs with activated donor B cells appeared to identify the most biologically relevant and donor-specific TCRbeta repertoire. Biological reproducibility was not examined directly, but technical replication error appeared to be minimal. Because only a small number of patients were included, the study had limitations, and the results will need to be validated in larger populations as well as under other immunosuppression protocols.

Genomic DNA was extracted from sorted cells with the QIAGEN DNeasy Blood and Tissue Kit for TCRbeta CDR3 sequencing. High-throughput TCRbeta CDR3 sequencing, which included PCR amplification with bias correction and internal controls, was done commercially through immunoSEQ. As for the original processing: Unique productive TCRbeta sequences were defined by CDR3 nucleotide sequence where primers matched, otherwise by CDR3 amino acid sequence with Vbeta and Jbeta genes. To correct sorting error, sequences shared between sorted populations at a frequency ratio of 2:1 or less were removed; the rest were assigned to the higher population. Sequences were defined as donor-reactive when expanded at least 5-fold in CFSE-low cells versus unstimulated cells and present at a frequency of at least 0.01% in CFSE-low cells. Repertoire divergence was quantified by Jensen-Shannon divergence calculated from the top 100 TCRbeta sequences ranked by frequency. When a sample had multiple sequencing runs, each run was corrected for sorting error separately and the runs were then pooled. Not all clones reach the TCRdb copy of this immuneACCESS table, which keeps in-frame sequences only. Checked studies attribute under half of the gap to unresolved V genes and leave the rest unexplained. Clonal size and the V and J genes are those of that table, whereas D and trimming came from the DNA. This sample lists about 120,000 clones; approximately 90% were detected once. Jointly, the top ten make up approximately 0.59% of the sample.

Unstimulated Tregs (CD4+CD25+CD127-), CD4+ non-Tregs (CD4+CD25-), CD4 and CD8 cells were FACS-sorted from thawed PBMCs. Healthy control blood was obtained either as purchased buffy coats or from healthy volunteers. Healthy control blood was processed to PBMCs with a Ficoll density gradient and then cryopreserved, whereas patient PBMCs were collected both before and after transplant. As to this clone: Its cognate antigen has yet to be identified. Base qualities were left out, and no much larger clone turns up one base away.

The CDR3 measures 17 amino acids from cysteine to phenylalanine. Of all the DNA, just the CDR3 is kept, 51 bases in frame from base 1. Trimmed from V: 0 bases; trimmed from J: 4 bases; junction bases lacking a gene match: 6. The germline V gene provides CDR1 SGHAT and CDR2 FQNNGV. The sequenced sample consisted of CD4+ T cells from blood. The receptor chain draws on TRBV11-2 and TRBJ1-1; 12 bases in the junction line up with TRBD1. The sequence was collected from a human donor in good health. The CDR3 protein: CASSLEGQGALVTEAFF. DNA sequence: TGTGCCAGCAGCTTAGAGGGACAGGGGGCGCTTGTCACTGAAGCTTTCTTT. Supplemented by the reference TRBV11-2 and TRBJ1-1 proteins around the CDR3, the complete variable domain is EAGVAQSPRYKIIEKRQSVAFWCNPISGHATLYWYQQILGQGPKLLIQFQNNGVVDDSQLPKDRFSAERLKGVDSTLKIQPAKLEDSAVYLCASSLEGQGALVTEAFFGQGTRLTVV.